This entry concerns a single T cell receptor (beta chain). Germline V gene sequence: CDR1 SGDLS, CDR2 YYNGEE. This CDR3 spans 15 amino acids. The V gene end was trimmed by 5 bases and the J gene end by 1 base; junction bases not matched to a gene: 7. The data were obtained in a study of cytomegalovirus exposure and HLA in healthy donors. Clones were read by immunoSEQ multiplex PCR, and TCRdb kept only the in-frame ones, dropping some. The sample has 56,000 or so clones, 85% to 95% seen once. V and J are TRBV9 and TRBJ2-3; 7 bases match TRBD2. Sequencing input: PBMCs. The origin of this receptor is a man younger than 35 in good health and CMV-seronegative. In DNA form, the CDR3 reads TGTGCCAGCAGAGAGCGGGGAGATGGCACAGATACGCAGTATTTT. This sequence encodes CASRERGDGTDTQYF.